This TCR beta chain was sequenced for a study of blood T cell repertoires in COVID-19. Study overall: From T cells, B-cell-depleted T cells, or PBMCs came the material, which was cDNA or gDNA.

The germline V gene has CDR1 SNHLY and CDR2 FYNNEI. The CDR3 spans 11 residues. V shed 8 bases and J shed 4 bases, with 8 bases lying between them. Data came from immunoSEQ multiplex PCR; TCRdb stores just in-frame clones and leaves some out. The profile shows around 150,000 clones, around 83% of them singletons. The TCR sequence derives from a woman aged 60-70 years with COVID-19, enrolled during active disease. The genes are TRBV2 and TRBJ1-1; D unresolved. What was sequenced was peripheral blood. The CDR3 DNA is TGTGCCAGCGGATCGGGCACTGAAGCTTTCTTT. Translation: CASGSGTEAFF.